One and the same sample provided the 20 T cell receptor beta chains below, sequenced in a study of T cells expressing NK-cell markers. TCRdb re-called the 5' RACE reads; every CDR3 protein appears as one record, without DNA. The table lists approximately 150,000 distinct CDR3 sequences. The material sequenced was blood T cells: a sorted CD56 or NKG2C T cell subset, CD4+ or CD8+ T cells, or bulk PBMC T cells (not recorded which). These TCRs come from a man aged 18-30 years in good health.

The V gene is TRBV29-1, the J gene TRBJ2-2; TCRdb names TRBD2, which stays unverified in the absence of DNA. This CDR3 contains 18 residues. Per the germline V gene, CDR1 is SQVTM and CDR2 is ANQGSEA. The CDR3 here is CSVGRDRGLAGHTGELFF.

J is TRBJ2-1 and V is TRBV12-3 or TRBV12-4; no DNA is available, so the TRBD2 call from TCRdb remains unchecked. The CDR3 loop spans 16 amino acids. This CDR3 reads CASINGPGLAGDEQFF.

The genes are TRBV7-9 and TRBJ1-2; as DNA is missing, the TRBD1 call by TCRdb cannot be tested. The CDR3 contains 14 residues. CDR1 and CDR2 from the germline V gene are SEHNR and FQNEAQ (reference sequence). The CDR3 spells CASSLGRGAYGYTF.

The V and J genes are TRBV27 and TRBJ2-1; as DNA is missing, the TRBD2 call by TCRdb cannot be tested. Germline-derived CDR1 and CDR2 are MNHEY and SMNVEV (reference sequence). CDR3 size: 15 residues. CDR3 in amino acids: CASSSTSGRVYEQFF.

The J gene is TRBJ1-5, the V gene TRBV27; no DNA is available, so the TRBD1 call from TCRdb remains unchecked. The CDR3 spans 17 residues. CDR1 is MNHEY and CDR2 is SMNVEV in the germline V gene (reference sequence). This CDR3 is CASSPLGTGSLNQPQHF.

The chain has TRBV27 and TRBJ2-3; the TCRdb D gene call, TRBD2, has no DNA to confirm it. The CDR3 is made up of 15 amino acids. The germline gives CDR1 MNHEY, CDR2 SMNVEV (reference sequence). CDR3 sequence: CASRHAATLTDTQYF.

The J gene is TRBJ1-2, the V gene TRBV4-2. This CDR3 spans 17 amino acids. Germline V lookup: CDR1 LGHNA, CDR2 YNFKEQ. The CDR3: CASSQEVQTLANYGYTF.

This chain uses TRBV20-1 with TRBJ2-1; TCRdb selects TRBD1, and the lack of DNA leaves this call unchecked. The CDR3 sequence is 13 residues long. CDR1 is DFQATT, CDR2 SNEGSKA, per germline (reference sequence). The CDR3 sequence: CSAGWGQYNEQFF.

V is TRBV20-1 and J is TRBJ2-7; lacking DNA, the TRBD2 call made by TCRdb goes unchecked. CDR3 length equals 13 residues. Germline CDR1 and CDR2: DFQATT and SNEGSKA (reference sequence). This CDR3 is CSARERELSLQYF.

The chain employs TRBV5-1 and TRBJ2-1; TCRdb designates TRBD2, a call that cannot be tested without DNA. Germline V gives CDR1 SGHRS, CDR2 YFSETQ. The CDR3 length is 16 residues. The CDR3 region is CASSLGEGGPHNEQFF.

V and J are TRBV6-6 and TRBJ1-4; TCRdb designates TRBD1, a call that cannot be tested without DNA. Germline V gene sequence: CDR1 MNHNY, CDR2 SVGAGI (reference sequence). The CDR3 length is 13 residues. The CDR3: CASSPFPNEKLFF.

The chain recombines TRBV5-1 with TRBJ1-6. This CDR3 has 14 residues. Germline CDR1 SGHRS, CDR2 YFSETQ. CDR3 protein: CASSLEGPNSPLHF. The full variable domain, rest sourced from reference TRBV5-1 and TRBJ1-6, is KAGVTQTPRYLIKTRGQQVTLSCSPISGHRSVSWYQQTPGQGLQFLFEYFSETQRNKGNFPGRFSGRQFSNSRSEMNVSTLELGDSALYLCASSLEGPNSPLHFGNGTRLTVT.

The chain couples TRBV4-2 to TRBJ1-2; the TCRdb call, TRBD1, lacks DNA for checking. This CDR3 has 15 amino acids. The germline CDR1 and CDR2 sequences are LGHNA and YNFKEQ. The CDR3 region is CASSGRDGVNYGYTF.

V is TRBV6-1 and J is TRBJ2-1; TCRdb gives TRBD1 as the D gene, but with no DNA this cannot be confirmed. Per the germline V gene, CDR1 is MNHNS and CDR2 is SASEGT. This CDR3 comprises 15 residues. CDR3 sequence: CASSGWTGTLGEQFF.

The chain uses TRBV7-9 and TRBJ2-5. Germline values: CDR1 SEHNR, CDR2 FQNEAQ (reference sequence). The CDR3 sequence is 13 residues long. The CDR3 sequence is CASSLGVSETQYF.

This sequence joins TRBV19 and TRBJ1-1. CDR1 and CDR2 (germline): LNHDA, SQIVND (reference sequence). This CDR3 is 15 amino acids long. This chain's CDR3 is CASTDIQAGNTEAFF.

The gene calls are TRBV7-8 and TRBJ2-1; without DNA, the TCRdb call of TRBD1 cannot be checked. The germline CDR1 and CDR2 sequences are SGHVS and FQNEAQ. This CDR3 contains 15 residues. The CDR3 sequence: CASTNGGPNYNEQFF.

The V call is TRBV2, the J call TRBJ2-1; TCRdb returns TRBD1, unconfirmable since there is no DNA. This CDR3 comprises 15 residues. Germline lookup yields CDR1 SNHLY and CDR2 FYNNEI. The CDR3 sequence: CASSSSWERNNEQFF.

This chain connects TRBV28 to TRBJ1-6. The CDR3 is made up of 17 amino acids. Germline CDR1 reads MDHEN; CDR2 reads SYDVKM. The chain's CDR3 is CASRSDGVLHYNSPLHF.

This rearrangement joins TRBV7-6 to TRBJ2-3. This CDR3 spans 14 amino acids. CDR1 SGHVS and CDR2 FNYEAQ come from the germline V gene. The CDR3 sequence: CASSFGPLVDTQYF. Filled out from reference TRBV7-6 and TRBJ2-3, the complete variable domain reads GAGVSQSPRYKVTKRGQDVALRCDPISGHVSLYWYRQALGQGPEFLTYFNYEAQQDKSGLPNDRFSAERPEGSISTLTIQRTEQRDSAMYRCASSFGPLVDTQYFGPGTRLTVL.